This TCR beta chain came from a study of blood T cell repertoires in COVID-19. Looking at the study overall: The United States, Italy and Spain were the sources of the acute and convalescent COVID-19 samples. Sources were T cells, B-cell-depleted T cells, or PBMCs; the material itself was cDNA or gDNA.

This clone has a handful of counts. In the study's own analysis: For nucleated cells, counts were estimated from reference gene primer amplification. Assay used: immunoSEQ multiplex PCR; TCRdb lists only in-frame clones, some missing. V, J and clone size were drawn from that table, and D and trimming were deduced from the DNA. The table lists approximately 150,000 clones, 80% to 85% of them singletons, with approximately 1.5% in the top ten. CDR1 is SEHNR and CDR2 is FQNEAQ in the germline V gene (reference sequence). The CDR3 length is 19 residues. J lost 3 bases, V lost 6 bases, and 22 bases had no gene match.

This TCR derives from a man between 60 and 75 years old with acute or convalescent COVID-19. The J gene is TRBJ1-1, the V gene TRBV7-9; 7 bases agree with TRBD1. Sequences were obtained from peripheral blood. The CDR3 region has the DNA TGTGCCAGCAGACCCGGCAGTGCTGGGGGCCACAGGGGTGACACTGAAGCTTTCTTT. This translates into CASRPGSAGGHRGDTEAFF.